This is a list of T cell receptor beta chains from one sample in a study of pediatric ulcerative colitis. Sequencing was performed with immunoSEQ multiplex PCR; in TCRdb, only in-frame clones are kept and a portion is missing. The table lists 30,000 to 35,000 clones, about 81% of them singletons. Sample: gut tissue. The receptors shown here come from a boy between 10 and 17 years old with mild ulcerative colitis. CDR3s include the opening cysteine and the closing phenylalanine or tryptophan. D genes are given only for firm matches. Clone size appears in some rows only: once, few, many, or a class for an expanded clone.

V gene	clone size	D gene	J gene	CDR3 DNA	CDR3 protein
TRBV4-1	NA	TRBD2	TRBJ2-2	TGCGCCAGCAGCCAAGCCTATCTAGCGGGGGGCGGCGGGGAGCTGTTTTTT	CASSQAYLAGGGGELFF
TRBV5-1	NA	NA	TRBJ1-2	TGCGCCAGCAGCTTGGACCGACAAAACTATGGCTACACCTTC	CASSLDRQNYGYTF
TRBV7-2	once	TRBD2	TRBJ2-1	TGTGCCAGCAGCCGAAGACTAGCGGGGGAGGGCTATGAGCAGTTCTTC	CASSRRLAGEGYEQFF
TRBV7-8	NA	TRBD2	TRBJ2-5	TGTGCCAGCAGCTTGGGTAGCGGGGCCTATGGCCTTGAGACCCAGTACTTC	CASSLGSGAYGLETQYF
TRBV5-8	NA	NA	TRBJ2-4	TGTGCCAGCAGCTTGGGAAGGACAGACCTTCAGTACTTC	CASSLGRTDLQYF
TRBV19	NA	NA	TRBJ2-3	TGTGCCAGTAGTATTTCTCCGGGGGGCGTTGACACAGATACGCAGTATTTT	CASSISPGGVDTDTQYF
TRBV6-6	NA	NA	TRBJ2-1	TGTGCCAGCACCCCTCGGACGGCCCGCTCCCGCAATGAGCAGTTCTTC	CASTPRTARSRNEQFF
TRBV30	NA	TRBD1	TRBJ2-7	TGTGCCTGTATCCGGGACAGAAGCTCCTACGAGCAGTACTTC	CACIRDRSSYEQYF
TRBV7-9	NA	NA	TRBJ2-7	TGTGCCAGCAGCTCCCCCCCCAGAACCTACGAGCAGTACTTC	CASSSPPRTYEQYF
TRBV2	few	NA	TRBJ1-1	TGTGCCAGCTCCAGGGGCAGCGAAATTGAAGCTTTCTTT	CASSRGSEIEAFF
TRBV6-1	NA	TRBD2	TRBJ2-7	TGTGCCACCAGGACTAGCGGGGGGACCTACGAGCAGTACTTC	CATRTSGGTYEQYF
TRBV5-1	NA	NA	TRBJ2-5	TGCGCCAGCAGCTTACGGGGGCCCCAAGAGACCCAGTACTTC	CASSLRGPQETQYF
TRBV18	NA	NA	TRBJ1-3	TGTGCCAGCTCACCAATCCGCACTGACTCTGGAAACACCATATATTTT	CASSPIRTDSGNTIYF
TRBV5-1	NA	TRBD2	TRBJ2-2	TGCGCCAGCAGCTTGGTGCGGGGGGCCGGGGAGCTGTTTTTT	CASSLVRGAGELFF
TRBV5-8	NA	TRBD2	TRBJ2-7	TGTGCCAGCAGCTACCTTGGGCCCGGGAGGTCCTACGAGCAGTACTTC	CASSYLGPGRSYEQYF
TRBV19	NA	NA	TRBJ2-3	TGTGCCAGTAGTACACAGGGTGGGGATAGTACGCAGTATTTT	CASSTQGGDSTQYF
TRBV29-1	NA	NA	TRBJ2-7	TGCAGCGTTGAAGAAGGGGGGGTTGGCTACGAGCAGTACTTC	CSVEEGGVGYEQYF
TRBV7-9	once	NA	TRBJ1-5	TGTGCCAGCAGCGCTAGCCTAGTTAGCAATCAGCCCCAGCATTTT	CASSASLVSNQPQHF
TRBV4-1	NA	NA	TRBJ2-2	TGCGCCAGCAGCCAAGCCCGACTGATTCGGCACACCGGGGAGCTGTTTTTT	CASSQARLIRHTGELFF
TRBV7-9	NA	TRBD1	TRBJ1-2	TGTGCCAGCAGCTCAGAGGGACAGCCTTTAAACTATGGCTACACCTTC	CASSSEGQPLNYGYTF
TRBV2	NA	TRBD2	TRBJ2-7	TGTGCCAGCAGCGCGACTAGCGGGGGGATCTACGAGCAGTACTTC	CASSATSGGIYEQYF
TRBV5-1	few	NA	TRBJ1-2	TGCGCCAGCAGCTTGGCTAGGAGTAATGGCTACACCTTC	CASSLARSNGYTF
TRBV5-4	NA	NA	TRBJ2-7	TGTGCCAGCAGCTTGGACGGGGTTTACGAGCAGTACTTC	CASSLDGVYEQYF
TRBV5-1	once	NA	TRBJ1-2	TGCGCCAGCAGCTTTTGGGGAGCGAACTATGGCTACACCTTC	CASSFWGANYGYTF
TRBV29-1	NA	NA	TRBJ1-1	TGCAGCGCCCGGGGGGAGGGAGGCACTGAAGCTTTCTTT	CSARGEGGTEAFF
TRBV10-1	NA	NA	TRBJ2-7	TGCGCCAGCAGTGACGGGGGCTCCTACGAGCAGTACTTC	CASSDGGSYEQYF
TRBV5-8	NA	NA	TRBJ2-7	TGTGCCAGCAGCCTGGCGTCGGGGAGGCAGTACTTC	CASSLASGRQYF
TRBV2	NA	NA	TRBJ1-3	TGTGCCAGCAGACAGGGATCCTCAAACACCATATATTTT	CASRQGSSNTIYF
TRBV7-7	NA	NA	TRBJ2-3	TGTGCTAGCAGCCGCGTCCCCAGGGATACGCAGTATTTT	CASSRVPRDTQYF
TRBV15	NA	NA	TRBJ1-4	TGTGCCACCAGCCTTGACAGAGCAACTAATGAAAAACTGTTTTTT	CATSLDRATNEKLFF
TRBV19	NA	NA	TRBJ1-2	TGTGCCAGTACCCCGGGGAGGGGCCCGCAAGGCTACACCTTC	CASTPGRGPQGYTF
TRBV2	few	NA	TRBJ2-6	TGTGCCAGCAGTGAATTGGGGACGGTTAACTCTGGGGCCAACGTCCTGACTTTC	CASSELGTVNSGANVLTF
TRBV5-8	NA	NA	TRBJ1-3	TGTGCCAGCAGCTTTTTGGGGGGGTCGTCTGGAAACACCATATATTTT	CASSFLGGSSGNTIYF
TRBV9	NA	NA	TRBJ2-6	TGTGCCAGCAGCGTAGGTAGGACTGGGGCCAACGTCCTGACTTTC	CASSVGRTGANVLTF
TRBV5-6	NA	NA	TRBJ1-2	TGTGCCAGCAGCCCTAGCGAGCAGGGGAGGGTTACCCTCCGTGGCTACACCTTC	CASSPSEQGRVTLRGYTF
TRBV7-8	NA	NA	TRBJ1-6	TGTGCCAGCAGGCTTAGGTGGGATTCACCCCTCCACTTT	CASRLRWDSPLHF
TRBV19	NA	NA	TRBJ2-7	TGTGCCAGTAGTATAGGTCTGGGGTCGAGAGAGCAGTACTTC	CASSIGLGSREQYF
TRBV5-1	NA	NA	TRBJ1-2	TGCGCCAGCAGCTTGGTTCAGGGAGCTAACTATGGCTACACCTTC	CASSLVQGANYGYTF
TRBV29-1	NA	TRBD2	TRBJ2-5	TGCAGCGTTGAAACAATCCTCGGGACTAGCGGAATCGAGACCCAGTACTTC	CSVETILGTSGIETQYF
TRBV11-3	NA	NA	TRBJ2-7	TGTGCCAGCAGCTTAGGAGGGACCGGGCGAGGGAACGAGCAGTACTTC	CASSLGGTGRGNEQYF
TRBV7-9	NA	NA	TRBJ1-3	TGTGCCAGCAGTCTCGACTATTCCTCTGGAAACACCATATATTTT	CASSLDYSSGNTIYF
TRBV5-1	NA	NA	TRBJ1-1	TGCGCCAGCAGCGGACGGTTGAACACTGAAGCTTTCTTT	CASSGRLNTEAFF
TRBV7-2	NA	TRBD1	TRBJ1-2	TGTGCCAGCAGCTTTGGACAGGGAGGTAACTATGGCTACACCTTC	CASSFGQGGNYGYTF
TRBV5-8	NA	NA	TRBJ2-1	TGTGCCAGCAGCCTCCTGTGGGCAGGAGCCAATGAGCAGTTCTTC	CASSLLWAGANEQFF
TRBV10-3	NA	NA	TRBJ1-4	TGTGCCATCAGTGGCAGTCAGGGAGGCGAAAAACTGTTTTTT	CAISGSQGGEKLFF
TRBV4-1	NA	NA	TRBJ1-1	TGCGCCAGCAGCCATTTCCGGGTGGGCACTGAAGCTTTCTTT	CASSHFRVGTEAFF
TRBV6-1	once	NA	TRBJ1-1	TGTGCCAGCAGTGAAGAGGGGCGGACTGAAGCTTTCTTT	CASSEEGRTEAFF
TRBV13	few	NA	TRBJ1-1	TGTGCCAGCAGCTTGGAGTGGAACACTGAAGCTTTCTTT	CASSLEWNTEAFF